This paragraph reports one T cell receptor beta chain. For the second PCR, which ran for about 7 to 11 cycles, a sample-barcoded 5' primer and a J-beta primer mix were used. TCRdb passed the 5' RACE reads through MiXCR, listing each CDR3 protein once. The data contain over 600,000 distinct CDR3 sequences, 46% of them singletons. The data derive from a study of blood T cells in healthy people across ages. This clonotype originated in a man at least 80 years old in good health. The specimen was blood.

For the CDR3, the DNA is TGCAGTGCTGGGTTGACTAGCGGGAGTTTCGATGAGCGGTACTTC. Protein: CSAGLTSGSFDERYF. The V gene is TRBV20-1, the J gene TRBJ2-5, with 12 bases fitting TRBD2. CDR1 DFQATT and CDR2 SNEGSKA come from the germline V gene (reference sequence). V was pared by 5 bases and J by 13 bases, with 17 bases of the junction left unmatched. This CDR3 comprises 15 residues.